A single sample gave rise to the 28 T cell receptor beta chains below, sequenced in a study of identical twins. Each CDR3 protein gets one entry after TCRdb re-called the 5' RACE reads with MiXCR. The sample has just over 450,000 distinct CDR3 sequences, approximately 15% seen once. These records were also assigned to another study, of yellow fever vaccine responses in identical twins.

The specimen was CD4+ T cells sorted from blood. These receptors originate from a woman younger than 30 in good health.

The chain couples TRBV5-1 to TRBJ2-1; 13 bases are shared with TRBD2. In germline, CDR1 is SGHRS, CDR2 YFSETQ. With 6 bases clipped from V and 3 bases from J, the junction kept 6 bases outside the gene matches. The CDR3 spans 16 residues. CDR3 residues: CASTAGLAGSYNEQFF. The CDR3 nucleotides read TGCGCCAGCACCGCGGGACTAGCGGGGAGCTACAATGAGCAGTTCTTC. Together with reference TRBV5-1 and TRBJ2-1, the CDR3 gives the full variable domain: KAGVTQTPRYLIKTRGQQVTLSCSPISGHRSVSWYQQTPGQGLQFLFEYFSETQRNKGNFPGRFSGRQFSNSRSEMNVSTLELGDSALYLCASTAGLAGSYNEQFFGPGTRLTVL.

This clonotype was seen only a few times. The V call is TRBV21-1, the J call TRBJ2-1. TRBV21-1 is described as a pseudogene. The CDR3 length is 11 residues. CDR3 region: CASNLLNEQFF. The DNA for the CDR3 is TGTGCCAGCAACTTGCTCAATGAGCAGTTCTTC.

This clonotype was seen only once. The rearrangement links TRBV29-1 to TRBJ2-7; D remains ambiguous. The germline CDR1 and CDR2 sequences are SQVTM and ANQGSEA. The CDR3 has 16 residues. V lost 5 bases, J lost 2 bases, and 22 bases lay in between. CDR3 sequence reads: CSVNCLGRKIPYEQYF. Here the CDR3 DNA reads TGCAGCGTTAACTGCCTCGGACGGAAGATCCCCTACGAGCAGTACTTC.

The V call is TRBV14, the J call TRBJ2-7, with 7 bases aligning to TRBD1. The germline CDR1 and CDR2 sequences are SGHDN and FVKESK. This CDR3 is 15 amino acids long. With 4 bases clipped from V and 6 bases from J, the junction kept 12 bases outside the gene matches. In DNA, the CDR3 is TGTGCCAGCAGCCCCCGACAGGGAGCCGGCTCCGAGCAGTACTTC. This gives the protein CASSPRQGAGSEQYF.

This clonotype was picked up a small number of times. CDR3 sequence: CASSPGTGWSDTQYF. DNA for the CDR3: TGTGCCAGCAGCCCTGGGACAGGGTGGTCAGATACGCAGTATTTT. This chain connects TRBV11-2 to TRBJ2-3; 9 bases are a match to TRBD1. The CDR3 is 15 residues long. V lost 5 bases to trimming and J lost 4 bases; unmatched junction nucleotides: 7. Germline lookup yields CDR1 SGHAT and CDR2 FQNNGV.

This clonotype was recorded a few times. This chain uses TRBV5-6 with TRBJ2-7, with D tentatively TRBD1 or TRBD2 (5 bases each). V dropped 0 bases and J dropped 5 bases, with 18 bases sitting between them. The germline gives CDR1 SGHDT, CDR2 YYEEEE. The CDR3 length is 16 residues. DNA for the CDR3: TGTGCCAGCAGCTTGGTGGGGGAAGCGTTGGGCAACGAGCAGTACTTC. It encodes CASSLVGEALGNEQYF.

The chain employs TRBV7-2 and TRBJ2-7, with 9 positions matching TRBD1. The CDR3 is made up of 17 amino acids. Germline CDR1 is SGHTA and CDR2 is FQGNSA. Trimming cost V 4 bases and J 5 bases; bases outside gene matches: 15. For the CDR3, the DNA is TGTGCCAGCAGCTCCAGGGGAGCAAGGACAGGGGTCAACGAGCAGTACTTC. Translated: CASSSRGARTGVNEQYF.

The table lists this clonotype with a few counts. The V call is TRBV28, the J call TRBJ1-2; 7 bases match TRBD1. Germline-derived CDR1 and CDR2 are MDHEN and SYDVKM. The CDR3 totals 14 residues. Trimming took 3 bases from V and 6 from J; bases not matched to a gene: 7. CDR3 protein: CASSFSRQGNGYTF. DNA of the CDR3: TGTGCCAGCAGTTTCTCTCGACAGGGAAATGGCTACACCTTC.

This clonotype was observed a single time. The V call is TRBV11-2, the J call TRBJ2-1; TRBD2 aligns across 9 bases. The CDR3 has 17 amino acids. The junction had 10 bases not matched to a gene; V was cut back by 5 bases and J by 2 bases. Germline V lookup: CDR1 SGHAT, CDR2 FQNNGV. CDR3: CASSPTPTSGPYNEQFF. As DNA, the CDR3 is TGTGCCAGCAGCCCAACCCCGACTAGCGGCCCCTACAATGAGCAGTTCTTC.

This clonotype has only a few counts. This chain joins TRBV30 and TRBJ2-5; D remains ambiguous. Germline CDR1 is GTSNPN and CDR2 is SVGIG (reference sequence). The CDR3 extends over 11 amino acids. Trimming took off 5 bases at V and 5 bases at J, with 9 bases between the two ends. CDR3 nucleotides: TGTGCCTGGCAGTCCAGGGAGACCCAGTACTTC. It encodes CAWQSRETQYF.

This chain joins TRBV4-1 and TRBJ2-7; no firm D call. V shed 6 bases and J shed 7 bases, with 16 bases lying between them. From germline, CDR1 is MGHRA and CDR2 YSYEKL. There are 13 residues in the CDR3. As DNA, the CDR3 is TGCGCCAGCAGTCCCGCAGGCTCCAGTGAGCAGTACTTC. Translation: CASSPAGSSEQYF.

The CDR3, as DNA: TGTGCCAGCAGCGAGGGAACAGCAACTGAAGCTTTCTTT. The encoded protein is CASSEGTATEAFF. The chain employs TRBV7-3 and TRBJ1-1; no definite D call. The CDR3 length is 13 residues. From germline, CDR1 is SGHTA and CDR2 FQGTGA. V was clipped by 5 bases and J by 5 bases, with 12 bases between them. Based on the CDR3 plus reference TRBV7-3 and TRBJ1-1, the full variable domain is GAGVSQTPSNKVTEKGKYVELRCDPISGHTALYWYRQSLGQGPEFLIYFQGTGAADDSGLPNDRFFAVRPEGSVSTLKIQRTERGDSAVYLCASSEGTATEAFFGQGTRLTVV.

This clonotype is a singleton in its sample. The chain employs TRBV19 and TRBJ2-7; 12 bases are shared with TRBD1. The CDR3 spans 17 residues. Germline V gene sequence: CDR1 LNHDA, CDR2 SQIVND (reference sequence). Trimming took 5 bases from V and 4 from J; bases not matched to a gene: 12. CDR3 in amino acids: CASSRQTGQGAKYEQYF. DNA of the CDR3: TGTGCCAGTAGTCGCCAGACGGGACAGGGGGCAAAGTACGAGCAGTACTTC.

In this sample, this clonotype turned up many times. The rearrangement links TRBV12-3 or TRBV12-4 to TRBJ1-2; D unresolved. Trimming shortened V by 3 bases and J by 1 base, and 15 bases separated the two germline ends. The CDR3 is 16 amino acids. The CDR3 reads CASSFGRSSLNYGYTF. In nucleotides, the CDR3 is TGTGCCAGCAGTTTTGGCAGGAGCTCCCTTAACTATGGCTACACCTTC.

This clonotype has just a few counts. The rearrangement links TRBV20-1 to TRBJ2-7; D might be TRBD1 or TRBD2, each matching 6 bases. Germline CDR1 reads DFQATT; CDR2 reads SNEGSKA (reference sequence). Trimming removed 4 bases at V and 3 bases at J, with 13 bases between. The CDR3 length is 13 residues. CDR3 DNA: TGCAGTGCTATGACGGGGGCCTACTACGAGCAGTACTTC. Translated: CSAMTGAYYEQYF.

This chain connects TRBV28 to TRBJ1-1, with unresolved D. Between the trimmed V and J ends, which lost 6 bases and 11 bases, there was a span of 19 bases. CDR3 size: 13 residues. Looked up from germline, CDR1 is MDHEN and CDR2 is SYDVKM. CDR3 amino acids: CASSLPQRPEAFF. In DNA form, the CDR3 reads TGTGCCAGCAGCCTCCCACAGAGACCGGAGGCTTTCTTT.

This clonotype was recorded at least ten times. J is TRBJ2-5 and V is TRBV7-2; D assignment may be TRBD1 or TRBD2 (6 bases each). CDR3 length: 15 amino acids. Germline-derived CDR1 and CDR2 are SGHTA and FQGNSA. Between the trimmed V and J ends, which lost 5 bases and 2 bases, there was a span of 15 bases. CDR3 in amino acids: CASSPNWGAQETQYF. CDR3 sequence (DNA): TGTGCCAGCAGCCCCAATTGGGGGGCTCAAGAGACCCAGTACTTC. Filled out from reference TRBV7-2 and TRBJ2-5, the complete variable domain reads GAGVSQSPSNKVTEKGKDVELRCDPISGHTALYWYRQSLGQGLEFLIYFQGNSAPDKSGLPSDRFSAERTGGSVSTLTIQRTQQEDSAVYLCASSPNWGAQETQYFGPGTRLLVL.

The rearrangement links TRBV7-2 to TRBJ2-2, with D possibly matching TRBD1 (6 bases). The CDR3 has 15 residues. The V gene's germline CDR1 is SGHTA and CDR2 FQGNSA. The germline V and J ends were trimmed by 5 bases and 2 bases, with 12 bases remaining between them. As DNA, the CDR3 is TGTGCCAGCAGCGAAGGACAGACCAACACCGGGGAGCTGTTTTTT. This translates into CASSEGQTNTGELFF.

This clonotype turned up a few times. This chain connects TRBV18 to TRBJ2-3, with D possibly TRBD2 on 6 matching bases. CDR3 length equals 16 residues. CDR1 and CDR2 from the germline V gene are KGHSH and LQKENI. Deletions cut 3 bases from V and 1 base from J, with 14 bases between. The CDR3 here is CASSPSSGDRTDTQYF. CDR3 nucleotides: TGTGCCAGCTCACCTTCCTCGGGGGATCGCACAGATACGCAGTATTTT.

The V and J genes are TRBV7-9 and TRBJ1-1, with D unresolved. V was cut by 5 bases and J by 1 base, with 8 bases left in between. The germline V gene encodes CDR1 SEHNR and CDR2 FQNEAQ (reference sequence). This CDR3 has 13 amino acids. The CDR3 DNA reads as TGTGCCAGCAGCCGCCGGGGGAACACTGAAGCTTTCTTT. Amino acids: CASSRRGNTEAFF.

V and J are TRBV20-1 and TRBJ1-1; D remains ambiguous. Trimming removed 6 bases at V and 1 base at J, with 9 bases between. The CDR3 consists of 12 residues. Looked up from germline, CDR1 is DFQATT and CDR2 is SNEGSKA (reference sequence). CDR3 DNA: TGCAGTGCCCTATCAGAGAACACTGAAGCTTTCTTT. Translated: CSALSENTEAFF.

The V and J genes are TRBV30 and TRBJ2-7, with 10 bases identical to TRBD1. Germline V lookup: CDR1 GTSNPN, CDR2 SVGIG (reference sequence). V lost 4 bases, J lost 4 bases, and 7 bases stayed unmatched. This CDR3 is 14 amino acids long. CDR3 in DNA: TGTGCCTGGATCCGTGACAGGGGGCCTTACGAGCAGTACTTC. It yields the protein CAWIRDRGPYEQYF.

The rearrangement links TRBV30 to TRBJ2-5; possibly TRBD1 or TRBD2 for D (6 bases each). Looked up from germline, CDR1 is GTSNPN and CDR2 is SVGIG (reference sequence). V lost 1 base and J lost 5, with 11 bases in between. This CDR3 is 13 amino acids long. CDR3: CAWSGGGLETQYF. CDR3 bases: TGTGCCTGGAGTGGAGGGGGGCTGGAGACCCAGTACTTC.

This clonotype has only a few counts. V and J are TRBV12-3 or TRBV12-4 and TRBJ2-2; 13 bases match TRBD2. The CDR3 is 19 residues long. V trimming: 1 base; J trimming: 4 bases; junction bases outside the gene matches: 9. CDR3 sequence (DNA): TGTGCCAGCAGTTTAGGGACTAGCGGGAGTCGGACGGGCACCGGGGAGCTGTTTTTT. As protein: CASSLGTSGSRTGTGELFF.

This clonotype has more than one count but fewer than ten. V gene TRBV15 combines with J gene TRBJ1-1; no reliable D call. Germline loops: CDR1 LNHNV, CDR2 YYDKDF (reference sequence). CDR3 length: 15 amino acids. V was shortened by 0 bases and J by 4 bases, with 12 bases between the two germline ends. The CDR3 DNA is TGTGCCACCAGCAGAGAACCGTCTCGAGGCACTGAAGCTTTCTTT. This gives the protein CATSREPSRGTEAFF.

CDR3 loop: CATSRDTVDEQYF. CDR3 DNA: TGTGCCACCAGCAGAGATACTGTCGACGAGCAGTACTTC. The chain carries TRBV15 and TRBJ2-7; D remains ambiguous. V was cut by 0 bases and J by 5 bases, with 8 bases left in between. CDR1 and CDR2 (germline): LNHNV, YYDKDF (reference sequence). CDR3 length: 13 amino acids.

This clonotype was counted only a few times. The chain couples TRBV20-1 to TRBJ2-7; D is possibly TRBD2 (6 bases). CDR1 and CDR2 (germline): DFQATT, SNEGSKA (reference sequence). The V end was cut by 6 bases, the J end by 1 base, with 25 bases between. This CDR3 has 17 residues. The CDR3 region has the DNA TGCAGTGCGCGACGGACGGGACTCCGAGGTGGGTCCTACGAGCAGTACTTC. It translates to CSARRTGLRGGSYEQYF.

The chain couples TRBV11-2 to TRBJ2-6; D remains ambiguous. Germline V gene data show CDR1 as SGHAT and CDR2 as FQNNGV. The CDR3 has 16 residues. The germline V and J ends were trimmed by 5 bases and 0 bases, with 11 bases remaining between them. In DNA form, the CDR3 reads TGTGCCAGCAGCACCGTCCGAAGCTCTGGGGCCAACGTCCTGACTTTC. Protein sequence: CASSTVRSSGANVLTF.